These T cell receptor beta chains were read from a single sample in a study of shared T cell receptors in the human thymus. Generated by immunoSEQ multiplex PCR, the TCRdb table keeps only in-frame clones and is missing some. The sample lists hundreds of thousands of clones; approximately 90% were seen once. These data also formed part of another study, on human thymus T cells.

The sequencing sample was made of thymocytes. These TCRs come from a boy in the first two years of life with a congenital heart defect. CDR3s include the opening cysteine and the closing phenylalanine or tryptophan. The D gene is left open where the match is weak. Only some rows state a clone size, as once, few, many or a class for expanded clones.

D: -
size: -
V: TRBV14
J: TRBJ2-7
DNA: TGTGCCAGCAGCCAAGATCGCGGGGGGGACAGGTTCCACGAGCAGTACTTC
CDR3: CASSQDRGGDRFHEQYF

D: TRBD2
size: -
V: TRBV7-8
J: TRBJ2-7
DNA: TGTGCCAGCAGCTCGGGGACTAGTGCTTACGAGCAGTACTTC
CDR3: CASSSGTSAYEQYF

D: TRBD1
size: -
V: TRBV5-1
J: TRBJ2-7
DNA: TGCGCCAGCAGTTTGAGATTTAATCCGGGACAGGGCTCCTACGAGCAGTACTTC
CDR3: CASSLRFNPGQGSYEQYF

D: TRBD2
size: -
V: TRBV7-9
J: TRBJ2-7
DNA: TGTGCCAGCAGCTCTAGCGGGAGTTCCCACGAGCAGTACTTC
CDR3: CASSSSGSSHEQYF

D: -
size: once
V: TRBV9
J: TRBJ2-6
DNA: TGTGCCAGCAGCTGGAAATCAGGGGTCGGGGCCAACGTCCTGACTTTC
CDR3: CASSWKSGVGANVLTF

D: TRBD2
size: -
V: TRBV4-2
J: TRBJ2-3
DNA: TGTGCCAGCAGCCAAGATAAACTAGCGGAAGCAGATACGCAGTATTTT
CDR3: CASSQDKLAEADTQYF

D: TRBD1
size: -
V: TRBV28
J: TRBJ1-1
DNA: TGTGCCAGCAGTTTAAAGTCCGGGACAGGGGGTTGCTGGAACACTGAAGCTTTCTTT
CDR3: CASSLKSGTGGCWNTEAFF

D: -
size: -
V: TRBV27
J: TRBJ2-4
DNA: TGTGCCAGCACCCCGGTATTCGGAGGGGACATTCAGTACTTC
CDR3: CASTPVFGGDIQYF

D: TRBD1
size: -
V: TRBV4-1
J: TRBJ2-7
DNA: TGCGCCAGCAGCCAAGAGGGGACAGGAAACGAGCAGTACTTC
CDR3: CASSQEGTGNEQYF

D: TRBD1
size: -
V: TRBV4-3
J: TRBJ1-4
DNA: TGCGCCAGCAGCCATCGGACAGGGGGGAAAGAAAAACTGTTTTTT
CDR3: CASSHRTGGKEKLFF

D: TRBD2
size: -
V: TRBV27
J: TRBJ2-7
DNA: TGTGCCAGCAGTTTATTCGGGACTAGTACTTCCCACGAGCAGTACTTC
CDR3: CASSLFGTSTSHEQYF

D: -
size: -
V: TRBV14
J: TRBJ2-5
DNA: TGTGCCAGCAGCCAGACCCCAGGGACCCAGTACTTC
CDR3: CASSQTPGTQYF

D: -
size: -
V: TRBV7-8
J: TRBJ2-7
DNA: TGTGCCAGCAGCTTACCGCGACAGGTCTCCTACGAGCAGTACTTC
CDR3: CASSLPRQVSYEQYF

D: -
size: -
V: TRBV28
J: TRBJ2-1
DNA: TGTGCCAGCACCCGGCGGGGTAGCTCCTACAATGAGCAGTTCTTC
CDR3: CASTRRGSSYNEQFF

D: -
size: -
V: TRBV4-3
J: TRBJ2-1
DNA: TGCGCCAGCAGCCAACTCGGGGGAGCTCGAATAGGTGAGCAGTTCTTC
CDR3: CASSQLGGARIGEQFF

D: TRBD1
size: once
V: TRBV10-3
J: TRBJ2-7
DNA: TGTGCCATCCAACGACACAGGGGGATAGACGAGCAGTACTTC
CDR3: CAIQRHRGIDEQYF

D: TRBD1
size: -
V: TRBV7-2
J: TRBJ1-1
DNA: TGTGCCAGCAGCCAGGGGGTGATAACTGAAGCTTTCTTT
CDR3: CASSQGVITEAFF

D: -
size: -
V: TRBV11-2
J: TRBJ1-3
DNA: TGTGCCAGCGCCTTCTCAGGACAGAAGAGCTCTGGAAACACCATATATTTT
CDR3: CASAFSGQKSSGNTIYF

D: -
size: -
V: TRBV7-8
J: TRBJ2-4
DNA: TGTGCCAGCAGCTTATCCCCCGTTTTAGCCAAAAACATTCAGTACTTC
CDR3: CASSLSPVLAKNIQYF

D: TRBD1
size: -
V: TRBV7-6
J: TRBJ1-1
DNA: TGTGCCAGCAGCTTAAGACAGGGGCACACTGAAGCTTTCTTT
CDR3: CASSLRQGHTEAFF

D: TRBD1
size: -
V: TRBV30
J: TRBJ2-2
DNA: TGTGCCTGGAGTTCATTTGAAGGGGGAAACATTGTGGGGACAGGGAACACCGGGGAGCTGTTTTTT
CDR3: CAWSSFEGGNIVGTGNTGELFF

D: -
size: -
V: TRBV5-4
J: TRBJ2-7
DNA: TGTGCCAGCAGCTTACTAGAAGCGGGCGAGCAGTACTTC
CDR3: CASSLLEAGEQYF

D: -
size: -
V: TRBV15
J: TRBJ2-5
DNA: TGTGCCACCAGCAGAGATCGGGGAGGAGGGGAGACCCAGTACTTC
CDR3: CATSRDRGGGETQYF

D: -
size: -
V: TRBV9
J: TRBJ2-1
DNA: TGTGCCAGCAGCGTAGAGGATGCGGGGGCTTCCTACAATGAGCAGTTCTTC
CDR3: CASSVEDAGASYNEQFF

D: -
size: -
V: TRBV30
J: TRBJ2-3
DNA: TGTGCCTGGGGGGGTAATGGCTTCCGAGCGGGTCCAGATACGCAGTATTTT
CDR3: CAWGGNGFRAGPDTQYF

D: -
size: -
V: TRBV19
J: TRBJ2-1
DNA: TGTGCCAGTAGTCTCATAGCGAACACTTACAATGAGCAGTTCTTC
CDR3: CASSLIANTYNEQFF

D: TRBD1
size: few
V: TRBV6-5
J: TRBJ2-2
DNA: TGTGCCAGCAGCCAGGGACAGGGCTCCGGGGAGCTGTTTTTT
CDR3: CASSQGQGSGELFF

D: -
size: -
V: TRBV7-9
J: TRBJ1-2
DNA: TGTGCCAGCAGCTTGGGTTACGGGATGCGGGGCTATGGCTACACCTTC
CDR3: CASSLGYGMRGYGYTF

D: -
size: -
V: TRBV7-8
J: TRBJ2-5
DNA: TGTGCCAGCAGCGTACCGGCACAGTGGGAGACCCAGTACTTC
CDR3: CASSVPAQWETQYF

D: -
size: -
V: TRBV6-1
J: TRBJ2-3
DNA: TGTGCCAGCAGTGAAGCGCTTCGGGGTCGATTTGCAGATACGCAGTATTTT
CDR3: CASSEALRGRFADTQYF

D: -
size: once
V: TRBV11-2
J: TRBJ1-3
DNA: TGTGCCAGCAGCTTAGAATTGTATCGGAGTTCTGGAAACACCATATATTTT
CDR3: CASSLELYRSSGNTIYF

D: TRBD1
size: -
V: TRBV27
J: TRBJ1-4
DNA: TGTGCCAGCAGTTTAGGGGACAGGGTGGACGAAAAACTGTTTTTT
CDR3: CASSLGDRVDEKLFF

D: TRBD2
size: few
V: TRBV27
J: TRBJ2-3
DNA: TGTGCCAGCAGTTCAACTAGCGGAGGCACAGATACGCAGTATTTT
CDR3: CASSSTSGGTDTQYF

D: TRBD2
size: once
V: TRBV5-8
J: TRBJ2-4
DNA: TGTGCCAGCAGCTTGCGGCGGGAGTTGAACATTCAGTACTTC
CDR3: CASSLRRELNIQYF

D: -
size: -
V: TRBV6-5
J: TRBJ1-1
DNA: TGTGCCAGCAGTCCGTCCACAGGTGAGAGGACTGAAGCTTTCTTT
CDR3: CASSPSTGERTEAFF

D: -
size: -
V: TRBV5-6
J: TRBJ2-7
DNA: TGTGCCAGCAGCGGCCGGGGGGCGCCGAGCTCCTACGAGCAGTACTTC
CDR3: CASSGRGAPSSYEQYF

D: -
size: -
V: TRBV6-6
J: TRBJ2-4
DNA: TGTGCCAGCGAATTCAGGTTCGCCAAAAACATTCAGTACTTC
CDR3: CASEFRFAKNIQYF

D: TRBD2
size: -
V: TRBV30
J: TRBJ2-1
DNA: TGTGCCTGGAGTGTAAAGGGTTTTAAGCGGGAGGGCCGCGATGAGCAGTTCTTC
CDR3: CAWSVKGFKREGRDEQFF

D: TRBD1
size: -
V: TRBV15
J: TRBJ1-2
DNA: TGTGCCACCAGCAGGGACAGGGGCTACTATGGCTACACCTTC
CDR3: CATSRDRGYYGYTF

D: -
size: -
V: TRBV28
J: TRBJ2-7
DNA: TGTGCCAGCAGAGGGAGGGGGTCAGGAAACTTC
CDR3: CASRGRGSGNF

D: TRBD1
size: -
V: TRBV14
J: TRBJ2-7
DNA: TGTGCCAGCAGCCAAGACCGGGACAGGGATGGAGAGCAGTACTTC
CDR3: CASSQDRDRDGEQYF

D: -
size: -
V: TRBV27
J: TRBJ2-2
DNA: TGTGCCAGCAGCCCGACTAGGAGTAACACCGGGGAGCTGTTTTTT
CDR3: CASSPTRSNTGELFF

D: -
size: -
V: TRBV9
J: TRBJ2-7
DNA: TGTGCCACCCACTACGAGCAGTACTTC
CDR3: CATHYEQYF

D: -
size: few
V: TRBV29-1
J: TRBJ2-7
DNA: TGCAGCGTTGGAGCAGGGCATCTCGAGCAGTACTTC
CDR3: CSVGAGHLEQYF

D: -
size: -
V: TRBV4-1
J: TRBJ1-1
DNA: TGCGCCAGCACAGAGGGCCACCGAGGCACTGAAGCTTTCTTT
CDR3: CASTEGHRGTEAFF

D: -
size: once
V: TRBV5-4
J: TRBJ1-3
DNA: TGTGCCAGCAGCTGGGGGGAAGGGATCTCTGGAAACACCATATATTTT
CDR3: CASSWGEGISGNTIYF

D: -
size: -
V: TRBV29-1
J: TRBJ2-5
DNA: TGCAGCGTTGGCCGGGGAGAGACCCAGTACTTC
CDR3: CSVGRGETQYF